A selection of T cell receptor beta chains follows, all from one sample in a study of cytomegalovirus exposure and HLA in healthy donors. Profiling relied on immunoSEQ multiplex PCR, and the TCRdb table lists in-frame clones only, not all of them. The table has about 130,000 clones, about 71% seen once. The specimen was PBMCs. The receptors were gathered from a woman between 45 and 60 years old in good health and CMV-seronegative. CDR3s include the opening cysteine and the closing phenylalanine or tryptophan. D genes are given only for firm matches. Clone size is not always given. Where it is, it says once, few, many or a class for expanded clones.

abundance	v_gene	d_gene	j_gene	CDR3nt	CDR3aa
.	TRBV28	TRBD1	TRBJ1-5	TGTGCCAGCAGTGCCAACTTCGGGACAGCGTATAGCAATCAGCCCCAGCATTTT	CASSANFGTAYSNQPQHF
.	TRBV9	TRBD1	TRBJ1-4	TGTGCCAGCAGCCTACGGACAGGGGGCGATGAAAAACTGTTTTTT	CASSLRTGGDEKLFF
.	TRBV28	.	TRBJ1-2	TGCGCGGGGGGGGCAGCCTCCTATGGCTACACCTTC	CAGGAASYGYTF
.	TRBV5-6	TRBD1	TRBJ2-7	TGTGCCAGCAGCTCGGACAGGGGCTACGAGCAGTACTTC	CASSSDRGYEQYF
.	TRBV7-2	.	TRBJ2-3	TGTGCCAGCAGCTTAGGGCTTGTAAGGGAGGTGGGGTTTTACGATACGCAGTATTTT	CASSLGLVREVGFYDTQYF
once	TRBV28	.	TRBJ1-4	TGTGCCAGCAGTTTCTCCACTAATGAAAAACTGTTTTTT	CASSFSTNEKLFF
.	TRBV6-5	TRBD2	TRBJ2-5	TGTGCCAGCAGTTACGGGCTAGCGGGCATCCAAGAGACCCAGTACTTC	CASSYGLAGIQETQYF
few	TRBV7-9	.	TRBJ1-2	TGTGCCAGCAGCTTAAAGGACATATCTAACTATGGCTACACCTTC	CASSLKDISNYGYTF
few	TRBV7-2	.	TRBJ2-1	TGTGCCAGCAGCTTAGCCCCAGACACTGAGCAGTTCTTC	CASSLAPDTEQFF
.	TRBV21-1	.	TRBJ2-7	TGTGCCAGCAGCAAGAGGGCAGGGGGCCCGCACTCCTACGAGCAGTACTTC	CASSKRAGGPHSYEQYF
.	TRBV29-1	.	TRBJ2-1	TGCAGCGTTGGGAGGGGGGGACCATACAATGAGCAGTTCTTC	CSVGRGGPYNEQFF
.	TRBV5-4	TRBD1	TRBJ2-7	TGTGCCAGCAGCTTGGCCGGACAGGACCCCACCTACGAGCAGTACTTC	CASSLAGQDPTYEQYF
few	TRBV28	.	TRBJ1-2	TGTGCCAGCAGTTTCAGGGGTGCTAACTATGGCTACACCTTC	CASSFRGANYGYTF
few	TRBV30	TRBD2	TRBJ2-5	TGTGCCTGGAGACCACTAGCGGGAGGGAAGACCCAGTACTTC	CAWRPLAGGKTQYF
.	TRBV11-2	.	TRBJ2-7	TGTGCCAGCAGCCCTCTAGGCAACGAGCAGTACTTC	CASSPLGNEQYF
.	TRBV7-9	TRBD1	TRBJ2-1	TGTGCCAGCAGCCCGACAGGGCTAGAGCAGTTCTTC	CASSPTGLEQFF
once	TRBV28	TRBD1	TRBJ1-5	TGTGCCAGCAGTTTTTGGGGACAGGGAGTAGATCAGCCCCAGCATTTT	CASSFWGQGVDQPQHF
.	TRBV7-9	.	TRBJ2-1	TGTTCCAGCAGCATCCAACCGGGGGAGCAGTTCTTC	CSSSIQPGEQFF
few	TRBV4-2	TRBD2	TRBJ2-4	TGTGCCAGCAGCCGGAACGGTCGGGAGGACATTCAGTACTTC	CASSRNGREDIQYF
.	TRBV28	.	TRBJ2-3	TGTGCCAGCAGTTTATGGTCCGGGGGTAGCACAGATACGCAGTATTTT	CASSLWSGGSTDTQYF
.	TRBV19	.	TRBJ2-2	TGTGCCAGTAGCTCCCCGCGGGGAAGGGTGAACACCGGGGAGCTGTTTTTT	CASSSPRGRVNTGELFF
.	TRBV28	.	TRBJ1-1	TGTGCCAGCAGTCTGGACGCGGGTGAAGCTTTCTTT	CASSLDAGEAFF
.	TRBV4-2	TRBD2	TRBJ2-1	TGTGCCAGCAGCCAAGATGTCGGGACTAGCGGTTACAATGAGCAGTTCTTC	CASSQDVGTSGYNEQFF
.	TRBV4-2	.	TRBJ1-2	TGTGCCAGCAGCCTTCAAACAGGGATGTCCCTTGATGGCTACACCTTC	CASSLQTGMSLDGYTF
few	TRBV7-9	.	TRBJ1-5	TGTTCCAGCAGCCGGGGGGCAGGGGTACAGCCCCAGCATTTT	CSSSRGAGVQPQHF
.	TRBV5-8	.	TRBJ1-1	TGTGCCAGCAGCTGGGGGGGGGCCCTGAACACTGAAGCTTTCTTT	CASSWGGALNTEAFF
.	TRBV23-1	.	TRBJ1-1	TGCGCCAGCAGTCAACTAAGGGGAATGAACACTGAAGCTTTCTTT	CASSQLRGMNTEAFF
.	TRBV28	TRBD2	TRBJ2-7	TGTGCCAGCAGTGCTCGGGGTAGCGGGAGAGGGGAGCAGTACTTC	CASSARGSGRGEQYF
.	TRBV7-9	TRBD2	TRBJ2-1	TGTGCCAGCAGCCTTAGACTAGCGGGCTACAATGAGCAGTTCTTC	CASSLRLAGYNEQFF
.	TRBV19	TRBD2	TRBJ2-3	TGTGCCAGTAGTATAGCTGCTAGCGGGATAGATACGCAGTATTTT	CASSIAASGIDTQYF
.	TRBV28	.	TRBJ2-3	TGTGCCACCGCCCACAACACGCAGTATTTT	CATAHNTQYF
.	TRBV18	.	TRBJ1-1	TGTGCCAGCTCACCTAGGGGGTCAGACACTGAAGCTTTCTTT	CASSPRGSDTEAFF
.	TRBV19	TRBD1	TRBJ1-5	TGTGCCAGTAGCCGGGACAGGGAGCAGCCCCAGCATTTT	CASSRDREQPQHF
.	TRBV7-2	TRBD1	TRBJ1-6	TGTGCCAGCAGCCCGCCGCCGGGACAGGGGAATTCACCCCTCCACTTT	CASSPPPGQGNSPLHF
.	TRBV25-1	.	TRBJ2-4	TGTGCCAGCGGTTTCAGGGGGGTAGCCAAAAACATTCAGTACTTC	CASGFRGVAKNIQYF
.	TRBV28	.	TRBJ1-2	TGTGCCAGCAGCCTAGAGCCGGGGGGCCCTTTTGCTAACTATGGCTACACCTTC	CASSLEPGGPFANYGYTF
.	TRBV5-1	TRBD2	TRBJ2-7	TGCGCCAGCAGCTTGGCACGGGGGGGCGAGCAGTACTTC	CASSLARGGEQYF
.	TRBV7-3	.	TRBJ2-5	TGTGCCAGCAGCCCGCCCTCAGGGCAGGGGAAGTACTTC	CASSPPSGQGKYF
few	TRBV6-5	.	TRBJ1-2	TGTGCCAGCAGTTACGACAGCAACTATGGCTACACCTTC	CASSYDSNYGYTF
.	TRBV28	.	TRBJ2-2	TGTGCCAGCAGTACTACGGACTTCTTTCCACTCTTGAACACCGGGGAGCTGTTTTTT	CASSTTDFFPLLNTGELFF
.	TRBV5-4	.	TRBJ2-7	TGTGCCAGCAGCATAGGGACTGCCTACGAGCAGTACTTC	CASSIGTAYEQYF
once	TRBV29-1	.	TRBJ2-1	TGCAGCGTTGACAGCGGCGCGGGCAATGAGCAGTTCTTC	CSVDSGAGNEQFF
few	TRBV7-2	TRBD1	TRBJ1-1	TGTGCCAGCAGCTTAGACAGGGGGCTTTCTGAAGCTTTCTTT	CASSLDRGLSEAFF
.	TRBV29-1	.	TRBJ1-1	TGCAGCGTCCGAGGGAACACTGAAGCTTTCTTT	CSVRGNTEAFF
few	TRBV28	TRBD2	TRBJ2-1	TGTGCCAGCAGTTTTAGGGACTACTACAATGAGCAGTTCTTC	CASSFRDYYNEQFF
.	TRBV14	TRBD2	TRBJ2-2	TGTGCCAGCAGCCACAGCGGGAGGGCCTCGGGGGAGCTGTTTTTT	CASSHSGRASGELFF
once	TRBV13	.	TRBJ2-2	TGTGCCAGTTCGGGACTCCCTTTTCTGCCCGGGGAGCTGTTTTTT	CASSGLPFLPGELFF
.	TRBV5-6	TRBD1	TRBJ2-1	TGTGCCAGCAGCTTGTTCGGGGGACAGGGAGGCTATGAGCAGTTCTTC	CASSLFGGQGGYEQFF
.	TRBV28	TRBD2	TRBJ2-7	TGTGCCAGCAGGCCACTAGCGGAGTTCTACGAGCAGTACTTC	CASRPLAEFYEQYF
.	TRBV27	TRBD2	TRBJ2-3	TGTGCCAGCAGTTCCGGCGCCGGACTAGCGGGAGAGGTAGATACGCAGTATTTT	CASSSGAGLAGEVDTQYF
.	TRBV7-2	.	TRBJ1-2	TGTGCCAGCAGCTTAGGCCACGGGGGTAACTATGGCTACACCTTC	CASSLGHGGNYGYTF
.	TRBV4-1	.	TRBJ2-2	TGCGCCAGCAGCCAGGAAGGGGCGCGGGGTCCCGGCACCGGGGAGCTGTTTTTT	CASSQEGARGPGTGELFF
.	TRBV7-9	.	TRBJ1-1	TGTGCCAGCAGCTTCGACACTGAAGCTTTCTTT	CASSFDTEAFF
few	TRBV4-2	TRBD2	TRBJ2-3	TGTGCCAGCAGCGTAGCGGGAGAGATGACAGATACGCAGTATTTT	CASSVAGEMTDTQYF